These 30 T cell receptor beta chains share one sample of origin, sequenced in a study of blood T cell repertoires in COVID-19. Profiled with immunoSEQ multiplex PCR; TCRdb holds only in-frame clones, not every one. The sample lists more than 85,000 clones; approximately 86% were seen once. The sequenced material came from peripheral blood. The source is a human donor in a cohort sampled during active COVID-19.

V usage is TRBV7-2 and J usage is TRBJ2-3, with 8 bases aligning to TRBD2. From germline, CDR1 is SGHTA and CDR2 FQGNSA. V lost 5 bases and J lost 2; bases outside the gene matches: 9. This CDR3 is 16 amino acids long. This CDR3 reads CASSKRTSTTTDTQYF. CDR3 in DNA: TGTGCCAGCAGCAAACGGACTAGCACGACCACAGATACGCAGTATTTT.

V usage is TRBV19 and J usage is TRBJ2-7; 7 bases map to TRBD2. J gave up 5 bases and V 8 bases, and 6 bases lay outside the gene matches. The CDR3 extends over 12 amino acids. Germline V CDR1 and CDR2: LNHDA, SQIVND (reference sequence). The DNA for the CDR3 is TGTGCCAGTTCCCTCACTAGCGACGAGCAGTACTTC. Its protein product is CASSLTSDEQYF.

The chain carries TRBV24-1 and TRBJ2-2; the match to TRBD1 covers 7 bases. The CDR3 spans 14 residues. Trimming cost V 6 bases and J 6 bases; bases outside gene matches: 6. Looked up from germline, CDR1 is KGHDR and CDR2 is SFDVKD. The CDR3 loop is CATSFSTGPGELFF. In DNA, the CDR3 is TGTGCCACCAGTTTTTCGACAGGGCCCGGGGAGCTGTTTTTT.

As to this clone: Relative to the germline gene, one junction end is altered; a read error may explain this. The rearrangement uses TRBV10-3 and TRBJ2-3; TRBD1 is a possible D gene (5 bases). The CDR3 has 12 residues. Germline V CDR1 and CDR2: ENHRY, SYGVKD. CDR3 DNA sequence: TGTGCCATCAGTGAGGGGGCAGATTCGCAGTATTTT. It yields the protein CAISEGADSQYF.

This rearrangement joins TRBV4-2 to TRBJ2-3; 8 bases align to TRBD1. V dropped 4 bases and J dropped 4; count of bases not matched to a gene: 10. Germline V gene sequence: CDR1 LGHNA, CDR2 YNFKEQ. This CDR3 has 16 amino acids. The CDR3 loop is CASSRLQGARADTQYF. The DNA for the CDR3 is TGTGCCAGCAGCCGCCTTCAGGGGGCTCGGGCAGATACGCAGTATTTT.

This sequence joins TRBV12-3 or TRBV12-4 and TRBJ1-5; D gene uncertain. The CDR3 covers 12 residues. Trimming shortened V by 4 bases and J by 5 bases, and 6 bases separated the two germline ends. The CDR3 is CASSSPDQPQHF. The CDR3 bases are TGTGCCAGCAGTTCCCCTGATCAGCCCCAGCATTTT.

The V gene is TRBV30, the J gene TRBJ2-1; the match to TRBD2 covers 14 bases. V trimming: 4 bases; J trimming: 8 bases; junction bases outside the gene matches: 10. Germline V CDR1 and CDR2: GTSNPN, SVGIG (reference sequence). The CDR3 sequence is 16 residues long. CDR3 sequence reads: CAWTALTSGRAHEQFF. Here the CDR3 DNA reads TGTGCCTGGACCGCATTGACTAGCGGGAGGGCCCATGAGCAGTTCTTC.

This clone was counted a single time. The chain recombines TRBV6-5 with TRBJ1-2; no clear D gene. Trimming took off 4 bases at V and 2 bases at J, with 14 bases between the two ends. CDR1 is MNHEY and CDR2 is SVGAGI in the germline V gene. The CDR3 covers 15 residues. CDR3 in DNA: TGTGCCAGCAGTTCCCCCAGAAGTCCCAACTATGGCTACACCTTC. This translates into CASSSPRSPNYGYTF.

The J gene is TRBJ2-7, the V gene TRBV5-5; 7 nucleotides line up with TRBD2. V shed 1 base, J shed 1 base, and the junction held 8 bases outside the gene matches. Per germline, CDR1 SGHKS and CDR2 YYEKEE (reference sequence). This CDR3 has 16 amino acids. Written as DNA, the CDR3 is TGTGCCAGCAGCTTGAGCGGGAATCCAGGATCCTACGAGCAGTACTTC. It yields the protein CASSLSGNPGSYEQYF.

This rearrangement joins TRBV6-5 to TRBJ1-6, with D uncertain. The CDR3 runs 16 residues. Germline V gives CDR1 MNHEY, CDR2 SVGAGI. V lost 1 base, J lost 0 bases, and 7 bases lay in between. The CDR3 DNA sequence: TGTGCCAGCAGTTACTTTTCGGGCTCCTATAATTCACCCCTCCACTTT. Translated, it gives CASSYFSGSYNSPLHF.

The CDR3 reads CASSLGPTSGRPRGYEQYF. The CDR3 DNA follows: TGTGCCAGCAGCTTAGGCCCCACTAGCGGGAGGCCCCGGGGCTACGAGCAGTACTTC. This rearrangement joins TRBV13 to TRBJ2-7; 12 bases align to TRBD2. CDR3 size: 19 residues. V lost 0 bases to trimming and J lost 3 bases; unmatched junction nucleotides: 12. The germline V gene has CDR1 PRHDT and CDR2 FYEKMQ (reference sequence).

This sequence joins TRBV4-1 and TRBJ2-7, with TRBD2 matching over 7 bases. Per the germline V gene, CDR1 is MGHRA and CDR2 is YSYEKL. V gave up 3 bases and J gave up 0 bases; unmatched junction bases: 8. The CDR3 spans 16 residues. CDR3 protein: CASSHQLAGSSYEQYF. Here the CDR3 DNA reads TGCGCCAGCAGCCACCAGTTAGCGGGTAGCTCCTACGAGCAGTACTTC.

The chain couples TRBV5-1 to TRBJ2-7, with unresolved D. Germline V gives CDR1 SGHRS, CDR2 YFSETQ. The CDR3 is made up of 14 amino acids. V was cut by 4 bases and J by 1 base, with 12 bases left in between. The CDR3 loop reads CASSAFWRSYEQYF. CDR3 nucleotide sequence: TGCGCCAGCAGCGCCTTTTGGAGATCCTACGAGCAGTACTTC. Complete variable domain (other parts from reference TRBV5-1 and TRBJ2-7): KAGVTQTPRYLIKTRGQQVTLSCSPISGHRSVSWYQQTPGQGLQFLFEYFSETQRNKGNFPGRFSGRQFSNSRSEMNVSTLELGDSALYLCASSAFWRSYEQYFGPGTRLTVT.

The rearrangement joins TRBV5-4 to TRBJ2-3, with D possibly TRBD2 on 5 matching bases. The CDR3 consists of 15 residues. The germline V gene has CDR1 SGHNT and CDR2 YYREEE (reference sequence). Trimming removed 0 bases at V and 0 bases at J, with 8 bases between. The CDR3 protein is CASSLALGSTDTQYF. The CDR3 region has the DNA TGTGCCAGCAGCTTGGCACTAGGGAGCACAGATACGCAGTATTTT.

The DNA of the CDR3 is TGTGCCAGCAGCCAAGATTCAGGGGGAGGCTACACCTTC. This codes for CASSQDSGGGYTF. The chain combines TRBV3-1 (or the pseudogene TRBV3-2) with TRBJ1-2; TRBD1 agrees at 7 bases. The V and J ends lost 0 bases and 8 bases, in that order; junction bases with no gene match: 3. The CDR3 loop spans 13 amino acids. The germline V gene encodes CDR1 LGHDT and CDR2 YNNKEL (reference sequence).

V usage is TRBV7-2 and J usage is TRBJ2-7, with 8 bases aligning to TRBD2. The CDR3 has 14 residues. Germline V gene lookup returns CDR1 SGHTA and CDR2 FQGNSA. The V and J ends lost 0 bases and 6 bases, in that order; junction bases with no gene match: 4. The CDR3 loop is CASSLASGGSEQYF. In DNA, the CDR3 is TGTGCCAGCAGCTTAGCAAGCGGGGGATCCGAGCAGTACTTC.

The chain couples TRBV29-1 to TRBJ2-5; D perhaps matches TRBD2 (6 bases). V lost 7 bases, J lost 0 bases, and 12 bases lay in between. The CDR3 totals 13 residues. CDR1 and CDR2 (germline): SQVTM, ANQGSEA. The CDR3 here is CSAGGSNQETQYF. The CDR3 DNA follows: TGCAGCGCTGGGGGGTCCAACCAAGAGACCCAGTACTTC.

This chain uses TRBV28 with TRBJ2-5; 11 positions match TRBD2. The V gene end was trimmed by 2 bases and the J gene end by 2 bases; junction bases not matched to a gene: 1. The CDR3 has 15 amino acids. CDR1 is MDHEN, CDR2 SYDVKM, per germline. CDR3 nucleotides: TGTGCCAGCAGTTTAGTAGCGGGAGGGCAAGAGACCCAGTACTTC. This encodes CASSLVAGGQETQYF.

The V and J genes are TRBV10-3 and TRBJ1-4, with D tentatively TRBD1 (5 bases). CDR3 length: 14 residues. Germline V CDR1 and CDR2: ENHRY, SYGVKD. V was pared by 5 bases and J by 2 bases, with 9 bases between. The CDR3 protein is CAISPGGTNEKLFF. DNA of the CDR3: TGTGCCATCAGTCCGGGGGGTACTAATGAAAAACTGTTTTTT.

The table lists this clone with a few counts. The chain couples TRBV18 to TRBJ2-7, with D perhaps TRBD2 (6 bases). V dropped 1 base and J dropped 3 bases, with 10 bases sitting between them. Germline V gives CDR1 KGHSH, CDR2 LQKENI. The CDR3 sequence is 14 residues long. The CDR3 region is CASSPREGGYEQYF. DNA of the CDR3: TGTGCCAGCTCACCACGAGAGGGAGGCTACGAGCAGTACTTC.

The CDR3 nucleotides are TGTGCCAGCAGCTCAGGCGAAGGGGTCCGTCGGCAGTACTTC. This encodes CASSSGEGVRRQYF. V usage is TRBV2 and J usage is TRBJ2-7; D is possibly TRBD1 (5 bases). Per the germline V gene, CDR1 is SNHLY and CDR2 is FYNNEI. CDR3 length: 14 residues. V lost 6 bases and J 9 bases, leaving 21 bases between the germline ends.

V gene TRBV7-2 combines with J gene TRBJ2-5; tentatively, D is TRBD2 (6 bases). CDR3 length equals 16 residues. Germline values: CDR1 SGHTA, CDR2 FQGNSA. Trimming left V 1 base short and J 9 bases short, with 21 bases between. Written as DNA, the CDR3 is TGTGCCAGCAGCTTAGGGCTAGCGCGGGCGGGGTTGGCCCAGTACTTC. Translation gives CASSLGLARAGLAQYF.

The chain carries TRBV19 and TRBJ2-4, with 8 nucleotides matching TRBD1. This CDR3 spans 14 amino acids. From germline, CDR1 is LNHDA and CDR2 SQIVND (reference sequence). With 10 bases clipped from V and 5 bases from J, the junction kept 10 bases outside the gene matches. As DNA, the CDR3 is TGTGCCACCGCAGGGGGCGCAGGTGAAAACATTCAGTACTTC. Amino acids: CATAGGAGENIQYF.

DNA of the CDR3: TGTGCCAGCAGCTTAGCTGGTAGCGGGATGTTCTACGAGCAGTACTTC. It yields the protein CASSLAGSGMFYEQYF. The V gene is TRBV7-2, the J gene TRBJ2-7; 8 nucleotides match TRBD2. After removal of 0 bases from V and 3 bases from J, the junction contained 7 bases not matched to a gene. The CDR3 totals 16 residues. From germline, CDR1 is SGHTA and CDR2 FQGNSA.

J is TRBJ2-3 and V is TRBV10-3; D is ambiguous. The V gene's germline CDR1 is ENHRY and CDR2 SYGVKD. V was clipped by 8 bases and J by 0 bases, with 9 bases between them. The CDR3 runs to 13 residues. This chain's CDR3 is CAIRLTSTDTQYF. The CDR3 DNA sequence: TGTGCCATCCGCCTGACTAGCACAGATACGCAGTATTTT.

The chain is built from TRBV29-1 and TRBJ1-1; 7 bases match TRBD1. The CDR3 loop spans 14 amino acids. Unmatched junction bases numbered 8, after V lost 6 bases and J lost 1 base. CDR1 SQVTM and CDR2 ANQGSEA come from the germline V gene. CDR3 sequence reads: CSVSGQLTNTEAFF. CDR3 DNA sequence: TGCAGCGTCTCGGGACAGCTCACGAACACTGAAGCTTTCTTT.

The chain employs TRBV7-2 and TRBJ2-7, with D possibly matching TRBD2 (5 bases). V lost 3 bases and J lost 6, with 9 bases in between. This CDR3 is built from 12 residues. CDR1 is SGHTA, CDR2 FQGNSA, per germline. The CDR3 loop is CASSFSGLEQYF. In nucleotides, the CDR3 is TGTGCCAGCAGCTTCAGCGGCCTCGAGCAGTACTTC. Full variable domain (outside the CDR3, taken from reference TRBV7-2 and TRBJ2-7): GAGVSQSPSNKVTEKGKDVELRCDPISGHTALYWYRQSLGQGLEFLIYFQGNSAPDKSGLPSDRFSAERTGGSVSTLTIQRTQQEDSAVYLCASSFSGLEQYFGPGTRLTVT.

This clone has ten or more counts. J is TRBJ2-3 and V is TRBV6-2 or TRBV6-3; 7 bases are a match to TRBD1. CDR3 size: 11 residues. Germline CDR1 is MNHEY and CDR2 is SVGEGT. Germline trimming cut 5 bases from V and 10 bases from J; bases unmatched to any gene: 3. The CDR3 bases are TGTGCCAGCAGTGGGACAGAATCGCAGTATTTT. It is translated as CASSGTESQYF.

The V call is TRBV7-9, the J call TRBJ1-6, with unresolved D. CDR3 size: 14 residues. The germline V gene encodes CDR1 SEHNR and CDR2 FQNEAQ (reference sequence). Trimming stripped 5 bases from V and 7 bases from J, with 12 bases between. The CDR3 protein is CASSLGRTNSPLHF. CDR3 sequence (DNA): TGTGCCAGCAGCCTAGGGAGAACCAATTCACCCCTCCACTTT.

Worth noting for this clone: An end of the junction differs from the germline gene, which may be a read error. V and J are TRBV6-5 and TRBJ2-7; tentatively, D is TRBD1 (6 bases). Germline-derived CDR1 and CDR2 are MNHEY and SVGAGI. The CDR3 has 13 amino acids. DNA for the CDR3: TGTGCCAGCAGTTCTGGCCCCGGACAGAGCAGGCACTTC. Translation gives CASSSGPGQSRHF.